One and the same sample provided the 7 T cell receptor beta chains below, sequenced in a study of cytomegalovirus exposure and HLA in healthy donors (dated by TCRdb to 2017 to 2019). The library was generated by the immunoSEQ multiplex PCR assay. A mixture of 60 forward primers for TCR Vbeta segments and 13 reverse primers for TCR Jbeta segments was used in the multiplex PCR. What TCRdb holds here is the immuneACCESS table cut down to in-frame rearrangements. Part of the clones is not present; checked against another copy, under half of the missing clones reflect an unresolved V gene, and the others are unexplained. The sample table lists approximately 190,000 clones, about 70% of them with a count of one. The biggest ten clones account for approximately 2% of the sample. The source material was PBMCs. Source of these receptors: a woman aged 25-40 years in good health and CMV-seronegative.

The rearrangement links TRBV7-2 to TRBJ2-7; 7 bases fit TRBD1. CDR1 is SGHTA, CDR2 FQGNSA, per germline. CDR3 length equals 14 residues. V trimming: 5 bases; J trimming: 2 bases; junction bases outside the gene matches: 6. The CDR3 coding sequence is TGTGCCAGCAGCCCGGACAGGCCACCCTACGAGCAGTACTTC. Translating it yields CASSPDRPPYEQYF. The full variable domain, with the rest looked up from reference TRBV7-2 and TRBJ2-7, is GAGVSQSPSNKVTEKGKDVELRCDPISGHTALYWYRQSLGQGLEFLIYFQGNSAPDKSGLPSDRFSAERTGGSVSTLTIQRTQQEDSAVYLCASSPDRPPYEQYFGPGTRLTVT.

The J gene is TRBJ1-6, the V gene TRBV11-3; 7 bases line up with TRBD1. The V gene end was trimmed by 4 bases and the J gene end by 7 bases; junction bases not matched to a gene: 4. The CDR3 loop spans 14 amino acids. In germline, CDR1 is SGHNT, CDR2 YENEEA. The CDR3 nucleotides are TGTGCCAGCAGCTCTGGACAGGAGAATTCACCCCTCCACTTT. This codes for CASSSGQENSPLHF.

This clone was seen a handful of times. The chain links TRBV5-1 to TRBJ2-7; possibly TRBD1 for D (6 bases). This CDR3 region has 16 residues. Germline-derived CDR1 and CDR2 are SGHRS and YFSETQ. V shed 2 bases and J shed 1 base, with 16 bases lying between them. This chain's CDR3 is CASSLWSSDSSYEQYF. In DNA, the CDR3 is TGCGCCAGCAGCTTATGGTCGTCGGACAGTTCCTACGAGCAGTACTTC.

The chain couples TRBV18 to TRBJ1-2, with 7 bases that match TRBD1. The length of the CDR3 is 16 residues. J lost 0 bases, V lost 3 bases, and 7 bases had no gene match. Germline values: CDR1 KGHSH, CDR2 LQKENI. The CDR3 loop is CASSPGPGTANYGYTF. The CDR3 DNA is TGTGCCAGCTCACCCGGTCCCGGGACAGCTAACTATGGCTACACCTTC.

V gene TRBV5-1 combines with J gene TRBJ2-1; 11 nucleotides align to TRBD2. From germline, CDR1 is SGHRS and CDR2 YFSETQ. J lost 2 bases, V lost 4 bases, and 5 bases had no gene match. This CDR3 comprises 16 residues. The CDR3 DNA is TGCGCCAGCAGCATAACTAGCGGGAGTGCCTACAATGAGCAGTTCTTC. This codes for CASSITSGSAYNEQFF. The full variable domain, with the rest looked up from reference TRBV5-1 and TRBJ2-1, is KAGVTQTPRYLIKTRGQQVTLSCSPISGHRSVSWYQQTPGQGLQFLFEYFSETQRNKGNFPGRFSGRQFSNSRSEMNVSTLELGDSALYLCASSITSGSAYNEQFFGPGTRLTVL.

This chain joins TRBV19 and TRBJ1-2; D is possibly TRBD1 (6 bases). Germline V lookup: CDR1 LNHDA, CDR2 SQIVND (reference sequence). The CDR3 contains 11 residues. V dropped 4 bases and J dropped 10 bases, with 10 bases sitting between them. CDR3: CASSTSGHYTF. The CDR3 nucleotides are TGTGCCAGTAGTACTTCGGGACACTACACCTTC. The whole variable domain, remainder taken from reference TRBV19 and TRBJ1-2, is DGGITQSPKYLFRKEGQNVTLSCEQNLNHDAMYWYRQDPGQGLRLIYYSQIVNDFQKGDIAEGYSVSREKKESFPLTVTSAQKNPTAFYLCASSTSGHYTFGSGTRLTVV.

The gene calls are TRBV5-1 and TRBJ2-2; D is uncertain. The V gene's germline CDR1 is SGHRS and CDR2 YFSETQ. CDR3 length equals 14 residues. V lost 6 bases and J lost 2, with 11 bases in between. Written as DNA, the CDR3 is TGCGCCAGCACCTCTATCACTAACACCGGGGAGCTGTTTTTT. Translating gives CASTSITNTGELFF. Using reference TRBV5-1 and TRBJ2-2 for the parts outside the CDR3, the full variable domain is KAGVTQTPRYLIKTRGQQVTLSCSPISGHRSVSWYQQTPGQGLQFLFEYFSETQRNKGNFPGRFSGRQFSNSRSEMNVSTLELGDSALYLCASTSITNTGELFFGEGSRLTVL.